The present TCR beta chain was sequenced within a study of siplizumab effects on memory and regulatory T cells. Comment on this clone: What it binds is unknown.

Germline CDR1 is MNHEY and CDR2 is SVGAGI. The CDR3 covers 14 residues. Trimming took 6 bases from V and 8 from J, leaving 17 bases between them. Study-level findings and limits: Naive or memory phenotype was unassignable for roughly 80-97% of proliferating CD4+ or CD8+ clones.

TCRdb's table, derived via immunoSEQ multiplex PCR, lists solely in-frame clones and lacks some. The sample includes roughly 68,000 clones, about 96% seen only once; the top ten take about 0.1%. Sequenced material: naive CD8+ T cells sorted from blood. The V call is TRBV6-5, the J call TRBJ2-1; tentatively, D is TRBD2 (7 bases). This TCR came from a human donor in good health. The chain's CDR3 is CASSRGAGADEQFF. The CDR3 DNA reads TGTGCCAGCAGCCGAGGGGCGGGGGCAGATGAGCAGTTCTTC.